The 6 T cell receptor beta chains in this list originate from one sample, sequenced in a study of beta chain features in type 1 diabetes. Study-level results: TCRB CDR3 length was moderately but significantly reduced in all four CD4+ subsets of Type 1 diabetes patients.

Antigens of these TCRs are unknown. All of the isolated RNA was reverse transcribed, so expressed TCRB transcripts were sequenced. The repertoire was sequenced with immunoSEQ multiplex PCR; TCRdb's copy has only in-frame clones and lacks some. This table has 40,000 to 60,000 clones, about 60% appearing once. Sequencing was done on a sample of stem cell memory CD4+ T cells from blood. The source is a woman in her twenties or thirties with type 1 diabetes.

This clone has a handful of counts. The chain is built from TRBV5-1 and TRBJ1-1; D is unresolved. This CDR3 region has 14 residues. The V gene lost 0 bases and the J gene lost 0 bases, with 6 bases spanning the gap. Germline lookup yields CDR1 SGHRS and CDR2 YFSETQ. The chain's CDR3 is CASSLAGMNTEAFF. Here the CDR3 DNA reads TGCGCCAGCAGCTTGGCCGGTATGAACACTGAAGCTTTCTTT.

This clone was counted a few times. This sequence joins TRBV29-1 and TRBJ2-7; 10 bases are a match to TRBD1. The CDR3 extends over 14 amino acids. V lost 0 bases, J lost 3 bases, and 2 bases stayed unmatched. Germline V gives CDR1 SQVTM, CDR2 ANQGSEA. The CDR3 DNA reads TGCAGCGTTGAAGATGGGACAGGGGACTACGAGCAGTACTTC. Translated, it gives CSVEDGTGDYEQYF.

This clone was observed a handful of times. This chain's CDR3 is CASSFPSVRNEQFF. The DNA of the CDR3 is TGCGCCAGCAGCTTCCCTAGTGTGAGGAATGAGCAGTTCTTC. The chain combines TRBV5-1 with TRBJ2-1; the D is unclear. This CDR3 contains 14 residues. Per the germline V gene, CDR1 is SGHRS and CDR2 is YFSETQ. Trimming removed 2 bases from V and 7 bases from J, with 13 bases in between.

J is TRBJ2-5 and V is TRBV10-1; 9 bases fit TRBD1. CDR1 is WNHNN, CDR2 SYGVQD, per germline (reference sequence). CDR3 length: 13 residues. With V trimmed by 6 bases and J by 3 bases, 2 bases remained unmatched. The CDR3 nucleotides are TGCGCCAGCAGCTGGGACAGGGAAGAGACCCAGTACTTC. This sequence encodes CASSWDREETQYF.

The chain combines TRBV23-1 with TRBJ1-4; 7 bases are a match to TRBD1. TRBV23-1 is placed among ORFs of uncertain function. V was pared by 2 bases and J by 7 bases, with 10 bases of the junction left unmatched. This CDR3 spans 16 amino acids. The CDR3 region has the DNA TGCGCCAGCAGTCAACCCCCGGGACAGTCCTGTGAAAAACTGTTTTTT. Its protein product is CASSQPPGQSCEKLFF.

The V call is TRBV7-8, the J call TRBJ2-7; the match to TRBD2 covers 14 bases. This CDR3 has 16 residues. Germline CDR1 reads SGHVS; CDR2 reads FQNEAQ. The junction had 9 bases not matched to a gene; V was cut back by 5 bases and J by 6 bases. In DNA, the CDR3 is TGTGCCAGCAGCCTCGGACTAGCGGGAGGTGTGAGCGAGCAGTACTTC. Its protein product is CASSLGLAGGVSEQYF. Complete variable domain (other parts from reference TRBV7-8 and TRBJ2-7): GAGVSQSPRYKVAKRGQDVALRCDPISGHVSLFWYQQALGQGPEFLTYFQNEAQLDKSGLPSDRFFAERPEGSVSTLKIQRTQQEDSAVYLCASSLGLAGGVSEQYFGPGTRLTVT.